The rows below give T cell receptor beta chains drawn from one sample of a study of molecular identifiers for immune sequencing clone quantification. TCRdb ran MiXCR on the PCR reads and lists one entry per CDR3 protein. The data contain a few hundred thousand distinct CDR3 sequences, around 25% of them singletons. Specimen: naive CD8+ T cells from blood, with Jurkat cell RNA spiked in. The receptors here all came from a human donor in good health. Some libraries in this study had Jurkat cell RNA spiked in. CDR3s include the opening cysteine and the closing phenylalanine or tryptophan. The D gene is left open where the match is weak. A row's size may be missing; if present it is once, few, many or a size class.

J gene: TRBJ2-1
CDR3 length: 12
V gene: TRBV6-2/TRBV6-3
D gene: NA
clone size: NA
CDR3 DNA: TGTGCCAGCAGTTACTCTTGGGGGTTTGAGTTCTTC
CDR3 protein: CASSYSWGFEFF

J gene: TRBJ2-7
CDR3 length: 15
V gene: TRBV7-6
D gene: TRBD1
clone size: NA
CDR3 DNA: TGTGCCAGCAGCCCAACAGGGGGAATCCCGGGGGAGCAGTACTTC
CDR3 protein: CASSPTGGIPGEQYF

J gene: TRBJ1-1
CDR3 length: 13
V gene: TRBV7-9
D gene: NA
clone size: many
CDR3 DNA: TGTGCCAGCAGCCCCTGGACAGAGACTGAAGCTTTCTTT
CDR3 protein: CASSPWTETEAFF

J gene: TRBJ2-1
CDR3 length: 13
V gene: TRBV29-1
D gene: NA
clone size: many
CDR3 DNA: TGCAGCGTTGATAATCCAGGGTTGAATGAGCAGTTCTTC
CDR3 protein: CSVDNPGLNEQFF

J gene: TRBJ2-7
CDR3 length: 16
V gene: TRBV4-3
D gene: NA
clone size: NA
CDR3 DNA: TGCGCCAGCAGCCAAGTTTGGGGGACTTCAAGGCACGAGCAGTACTTC
CDR3 protein: CASSQVWGTSRHEQYF

J gene: TRBJ2-1
CDR3 length: 12
V gene: TRBV6-5
D gene: TRBD1
clone size: many
CDR3 DNA: TGTGCCAGCAGTACCAGGGGGAATGAGCAGTTCTTC
CDR3 protein: CASSTRGNEQFF

J gene: TRBJ1-2
CDR3 length: 13
V gene: TRBV27
D gene: NA
clone size: few
CDR3 DNA: TGTGCCAGCAGTTTTGAGGGGGGGGATGGCTACACCTTC
CDR3 protein: CASSFEGGDGYTF

J gene: TRBJ2-7
CDR3 length: 15
V gene: TRBV4-1
D gene: TRBD1
clone size: many
CDR3 DNA: TGCGCCAGCAGCCAAGCGAGCAGGGGGTTCTACGAGCAGTACTTC
CDR3 protein: CASSQASRGFYEQYF

J gene: TRBJ2-3
CDR3 length: 18
V gene: TRBV5-1
D gene: TRBD2
clone size: many
CDR3 DNA: TGCGCCAGCAGCCCGGGACTAGCGGGAACAACGCCGACAGATACGCAGTATTTT
CDR3 protein: CASSPGLAGTTPTDTQYF

J gene: TRBJ1-1
CDR3 length: 14
V gene: TRBV13
D gene: NA
clone size: NA
CDR3 DNA: TGTGCCAGCAGCAACAATGGGGAGAACACTGAAGCTTTCTTT
CDR3 protein: CASSNNGENTEAFF

J gene: TRBJ2-1
CDR3 length: 13
V gene: TRBV10-1
D gene: NA
clone size: NA
CDR3 DNA: TGCGCCAGCAGTGACAATTTTAACAATGAGCAGTTCTTC
CDR3 protein: CASSDNFNNEQFF

J gene: TRBJ2-3
CDR3 length: 16
V gene: TRBV5-3
D gene: TRBD2
clone size: NA
CDR3 DNA: TGTGCCAGCAGCTCCCCGGGACTACGGGTGACAGATTCGCAGTATTTT
CDR3 protein: CASSSPGLRVTDSQYF

J gene: TRBJ1-1
CDR3 length: 13
V gene: TRBV20-1
D gene: NA
clone size: few
CDR3 DNA: TGCAGTGCTAGAGGCCCCGGGGCAACTGAAGCTTTCTTT
CDR3 protein: CSARGPGATEAFF

J gene: TRBJ2-5
CDR3 length: 15
V gene: TRBV13
D gene: TRBD2
clone size: NA
CDR3 DNA: TGTGCCTGCAGCTTATTTCATACTAGCGGGGCGTCCCAGTACTTC
CDR3 protein: CACSLFHTSGASQYF

J gene: TRBJ1-1
CDR3 length: 13
V gene: TRBV10-3
D gene: NA
clone size: NA
CDR3 DNA: TGTGCCATCAGTGATAACACCTACACTGAAGCTTTCTTT
CDR3 protein: CAISDNTYTEAFF

J gene: TRBJ2-7
CDR3 length: 14
V gene: TRBV12-3/TRBV12-4
D gene: NA
clone size: NA
CDR3 DNA: TGTGCCAGCAGTACCTCCCAGCAGGGTGGCGAGCAGTACTTC
CDR3 protein: CASSTSQQGGEQYF

J gene: TRBJ2-3
CDR3 length: 16
V gene: TRBV27
D gene: NA
clone size: few
CDR3 DNA: TGTGCCAGCAGTTTATTAGGAGTCAGGCGCGCGGATACGCAGTATTTT
CDR3 protein: CASSLLGVRRADTQYF

J gene: TRBJ2-2
CDR3 length: 13
V gene: TRBV7-6
D gene: NA
clone size: NA
CDR3 DNA: TGTGCCAGCAGCGCAGGCGGCACCGGGGAGCTGCTTTTT
CDR3 protein: CASSAGGTGELLF

J gene: TRBJ1-2
CDR3 length: 13
V gene: TRBV7-6
D gene: NA
clone size: few
CDR3 DNA: TGTGCCAGCAGCTCTGGACCTAGCTATGGCTACACCTTC
CDR3 protein: CASSSGPSYGYTF

J gene: TRBJ1-5
CDR3 length: 18
V gene: TRBV3-1
D gene: NA
clone size: NA
CDR3 DNA: TGTGCCAGCAGCCAAGGGTCCCCAGGGTTGGGCAGCAATCAGCCCCAGCATTTT
CDR3 protein: CASSQGSPGLGSNQPQHF

J gene: TRBJ2-7
CDR3 length: 14
V gene: TRBV7-9
D gene: NA
clone size: many
CDR3 DNA: TGTGCCAGCATTGGGACCGCCATAGGGAACGAGCAGTACTTC
CDR3 protein: CASIGTAIGNEQYF

J gene: TRBJ1-2
CDR3 length: 16
V gene: TRBV12-3/TRBV12-4
D gene: NA
clone size: NA
CDR3 DNA: TGTGCCAGCAGTAAACCTGGGACGGAGGGGAACTATGGCTACACCTTC
CDR3 protein: CASSKPGTEGNYGYTF

J gene: TRBJ2-2
CDR3 length: 15
V gene: TRBV4-3
D gene: TRBD2
clone size: NA
CDR3 DNA: TGCGCCAGCAGCCCAATGGCGGGGGGAACCGGGGAGCTGTTTTTT
CDR3 protein: CASSPMAGGTGELFF

J gene: TRBJ2-5
CDR3 length: 16
V gene: TRBV5-6
D gene: TRBD2
clone size: few
CDR3 DNA: TGTGCCAGCAGCTTGGAGGTAGCGGGGGGGTCCTGGGCCCAGTACTTC
CDR3 protein: CASSLEVAGGSWAQYF